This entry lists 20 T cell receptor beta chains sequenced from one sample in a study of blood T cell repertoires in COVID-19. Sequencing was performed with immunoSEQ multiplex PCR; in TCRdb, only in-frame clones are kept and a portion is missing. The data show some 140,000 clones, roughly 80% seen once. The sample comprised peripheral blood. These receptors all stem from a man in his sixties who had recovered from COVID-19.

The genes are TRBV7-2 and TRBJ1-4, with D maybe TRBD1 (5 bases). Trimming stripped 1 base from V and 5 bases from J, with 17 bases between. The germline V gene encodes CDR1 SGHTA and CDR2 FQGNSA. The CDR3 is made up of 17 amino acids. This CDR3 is CASSLVAGGWGNEKLFF. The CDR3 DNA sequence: TGTGCCAGCAGCTTAGTGGCGGGGGGTTGGGGAAATGAAAAACTGTTTTTT.

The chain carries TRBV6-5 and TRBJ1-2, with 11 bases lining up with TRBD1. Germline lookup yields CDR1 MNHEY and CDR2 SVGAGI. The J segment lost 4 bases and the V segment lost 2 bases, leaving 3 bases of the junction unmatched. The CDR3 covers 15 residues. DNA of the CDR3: TGTGCCAGCAGTTACAGGGACAGGGGGACCTATGGCTACACCTTC. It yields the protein CASSYRDRGTYGYTF.

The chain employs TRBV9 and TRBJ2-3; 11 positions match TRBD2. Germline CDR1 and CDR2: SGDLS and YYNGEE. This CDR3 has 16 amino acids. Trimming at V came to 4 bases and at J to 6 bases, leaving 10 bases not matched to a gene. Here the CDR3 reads CASSTRLAGTGDTQYF. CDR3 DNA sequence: TGTGCCAGCAGCACCCGACTAGCGGGGACCGGGGATACGCAGTATTTT.

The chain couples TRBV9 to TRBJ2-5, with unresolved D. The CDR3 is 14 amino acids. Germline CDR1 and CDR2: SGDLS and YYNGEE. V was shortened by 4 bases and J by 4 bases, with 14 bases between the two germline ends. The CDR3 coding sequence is TGTGCCAGCAGCCTCGGCCAAGACATAGAGACCCAGTACTTC. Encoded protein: CASSLGQDIETQYF.

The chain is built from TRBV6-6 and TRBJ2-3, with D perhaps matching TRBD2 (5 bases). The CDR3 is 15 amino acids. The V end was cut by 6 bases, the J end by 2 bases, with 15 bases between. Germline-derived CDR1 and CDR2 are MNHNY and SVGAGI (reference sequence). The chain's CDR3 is CASRLDSVNTDTQYF. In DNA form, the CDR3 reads TGTGCCAGCAGACTGGACTCGGTTAACACAGATACGCAGTATTTT.

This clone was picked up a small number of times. The CDR3 loop reads CASSQPGQGTSHEQYF. DNA of the CDR3: TGTGCCAGCAGTCAACCCGGACAGGGGACTTCCCACGAGCAGTACTTC. This chain uses TRBV7-2 with TRBJ2-7; 9 nucleotides align to TRBD1. Germline loops: CDR1 SGHTA, CDR2 FQGNSA. J gave up 5 bases and V 6 bases, and 14 bases lay outside the gene matches. The CDR3 contains 16 residues.

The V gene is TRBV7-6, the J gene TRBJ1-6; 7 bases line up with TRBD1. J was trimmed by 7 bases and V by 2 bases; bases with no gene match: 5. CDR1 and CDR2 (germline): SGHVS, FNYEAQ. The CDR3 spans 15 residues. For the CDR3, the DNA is TGTGCCAGCAGCTTAAAGGGGGCCCTCAATTCACCCCTCCACTTT. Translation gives CASSLKGALNSPLHF.

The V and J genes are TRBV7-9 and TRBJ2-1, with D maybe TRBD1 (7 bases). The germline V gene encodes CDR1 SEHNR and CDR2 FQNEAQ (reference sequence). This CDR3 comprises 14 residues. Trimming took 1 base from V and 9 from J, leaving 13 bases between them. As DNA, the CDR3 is TGTGCCAGCAGCTTAGGGCAGGGGGGCCGTGAGCAGTTCTTC. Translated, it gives CASSLGQGGREQFF.

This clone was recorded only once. The CDR3 spells CATSDRTGGVYGYTF. In nucleotides, the CDR3 is TGTGCCACCAGTGATCGGACAGGGGGAGTCTATGGCTACACCTTC. The V call is TRBV24-1, the J call TRBJ1-2; TRBD1 aligns across 10 bases. The CDR3 covers 15 residues. V shed 3 bases, J shed 4 bases, and the junction held 4 bases outside the gene matches. Germline V gene data show CDR1 as KGHDR and CDR2 as SFDVKD.

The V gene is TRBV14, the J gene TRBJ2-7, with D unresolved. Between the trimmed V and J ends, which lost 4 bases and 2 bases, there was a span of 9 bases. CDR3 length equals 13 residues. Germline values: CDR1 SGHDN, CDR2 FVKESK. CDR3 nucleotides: TGTGCCAGCAGCCCCCGGGTAACCTACGAGCAGTACTTC. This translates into CASSPRVTYEQYF.

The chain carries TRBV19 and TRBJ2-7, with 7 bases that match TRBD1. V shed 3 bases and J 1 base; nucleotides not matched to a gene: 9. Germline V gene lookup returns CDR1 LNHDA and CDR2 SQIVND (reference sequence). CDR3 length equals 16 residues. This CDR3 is CASSISTGTASYEQYF. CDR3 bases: TGTGCCAGTAGTATCTCCACCGGGACAGCGTCCTACGAGCAGTACTTC.

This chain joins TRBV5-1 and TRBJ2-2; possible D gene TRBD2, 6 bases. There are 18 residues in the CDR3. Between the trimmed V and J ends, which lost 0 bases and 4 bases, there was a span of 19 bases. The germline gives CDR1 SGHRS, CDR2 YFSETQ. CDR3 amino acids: CASSLGRFGTAGTGELFF. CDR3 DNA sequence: TGCGCCAGCAGCTTGGGGAGGTTCGGGACTGCCGGCACCGGGGAGCTGTTTTTT. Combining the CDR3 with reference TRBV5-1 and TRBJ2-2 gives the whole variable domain KAGVTQTPRYLIKTRGQQVTLSCSPISGHRSVSWYQQTPGQGLQFLFEYFSETQRNKGNFPGRFSGRQFSNSRSEMNVSTLELGDSALYLCASSLGRFGTAGTGELFFGEGSRLTVL.

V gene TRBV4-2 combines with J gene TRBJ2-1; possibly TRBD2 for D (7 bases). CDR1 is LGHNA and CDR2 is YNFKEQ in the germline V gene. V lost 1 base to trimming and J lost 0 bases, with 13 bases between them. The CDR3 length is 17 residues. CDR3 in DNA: TGTGCCAGCAGCCAAGCTTGGGGAGGGGGCTCCTACAATGAGCAGTTCTTC. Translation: CASSQAWGGGSYNEQFF.

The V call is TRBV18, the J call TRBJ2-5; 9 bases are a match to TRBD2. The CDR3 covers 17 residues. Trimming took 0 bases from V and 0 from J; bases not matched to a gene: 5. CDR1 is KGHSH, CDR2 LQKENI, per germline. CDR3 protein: CASSPPIRGGDQETQYF. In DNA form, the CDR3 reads TGTGCCAGCTCACCACCGATCCGCGGGGGGGACCAAGAGACCCAGTACTTC.

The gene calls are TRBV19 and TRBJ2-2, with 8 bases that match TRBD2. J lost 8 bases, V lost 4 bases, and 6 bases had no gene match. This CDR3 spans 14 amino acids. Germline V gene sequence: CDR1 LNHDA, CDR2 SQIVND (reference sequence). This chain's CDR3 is CASSTGLAGGELFF. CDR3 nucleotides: TGTGCCAGTAGTACCGGACTAGCCGGGGGGGAGCTGTTTTTT.

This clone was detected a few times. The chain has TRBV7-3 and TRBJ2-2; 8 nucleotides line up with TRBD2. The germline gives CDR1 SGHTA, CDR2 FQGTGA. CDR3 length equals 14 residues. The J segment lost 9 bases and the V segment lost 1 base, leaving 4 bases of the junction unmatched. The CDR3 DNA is TGTGCCAGCAGCTTAAGGCGGGGGGCCAGGGAGCTGTTTTTT. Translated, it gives CASSLRRGARELFF.

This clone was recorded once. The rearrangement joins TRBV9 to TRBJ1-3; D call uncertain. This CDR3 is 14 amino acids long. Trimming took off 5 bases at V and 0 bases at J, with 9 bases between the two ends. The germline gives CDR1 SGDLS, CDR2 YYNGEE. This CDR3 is CASSIQYSGNTIYF. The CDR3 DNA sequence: TGTGCCAGCAGTATACAGTACTCTGGAAACACCATATATTTT.

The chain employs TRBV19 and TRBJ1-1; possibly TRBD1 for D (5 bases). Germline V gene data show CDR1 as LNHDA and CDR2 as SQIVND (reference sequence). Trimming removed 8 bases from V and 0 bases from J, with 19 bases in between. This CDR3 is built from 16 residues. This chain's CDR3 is CASHPLRGQMNTEAFF. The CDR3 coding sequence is TGTGCCAGTCACCCGTTAAGGGGTCAAATGAACACTGAAGCTTTCTTT.

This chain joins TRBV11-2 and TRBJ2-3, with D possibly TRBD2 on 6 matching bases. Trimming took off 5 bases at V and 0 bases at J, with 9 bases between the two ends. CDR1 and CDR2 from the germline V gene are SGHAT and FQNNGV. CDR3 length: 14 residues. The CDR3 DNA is TGTGCCAGCAGCGCAGGGACTAGCACAGATACGCAGTATTTT. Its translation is CASSAGTSTDTQYF. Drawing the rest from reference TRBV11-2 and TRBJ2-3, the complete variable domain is EAGVAQSPRYKIIEKRQSVAFWCNPISGHATLYWYQQILGQGPKLLIQFQNNGVVDDSQLPKDRFSAERLKGVDSTLKIQPAKLEDSAVYLCASSAGTSTDTQYFGPGTRLTVL.

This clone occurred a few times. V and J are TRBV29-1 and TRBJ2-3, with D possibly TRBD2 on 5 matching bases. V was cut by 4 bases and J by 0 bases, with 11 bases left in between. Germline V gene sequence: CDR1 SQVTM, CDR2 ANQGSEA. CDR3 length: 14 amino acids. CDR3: CSVGARASTDTQYF. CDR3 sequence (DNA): TGCAGCGTTGGGGCGCGGGCGAGCACAGATACGCAGTATTTT.